This T cell receptor (beta chain) derives from a study of cytomegalovirus exposure and HLA in healthy donors (dated 2017 in TCRdb). Notes on the research overall: In an earlier analysis of some 550 of the donors, 276 Gb of sequence data and 90 million to 130 million unique TCR beta sequences from about 190 million T cells were reported. Across 300 to 400 genotyped donors of the cohort, an average of roughly 200,000 unique TCR beta nucleotide sequences per donor were sequenced, and approximately 17% of those sequences were non-productive. High-throughput TCR immunosequencing, statistical association of individual TCRs with disease status, and machine learning were combined to predict cytomegalovirus infection status. The aim of the study was to test whether cataloging public T cell receptors could identify signatures of past pathogen exposure. All discovery cohort repertoires had been generated using a single sequencing platform. A later genetic analysis used genome-wide SNP genotypes for about 60% of the roughly 700 donors, treating that subset as a discovery cohort. Because of strong linkage in the cohort, five DR-DQ haplotypes were treated as single units for association and clustering. Rather than drawing on any new phenotypic data, the later analysis identified candidate immune exposures from TCR beta sequences and the way those sequences occurred across donors. To study patterns of TCR occurrence, a later analysis re-analyzed previously published TCR beta repertoires from 650 to 750 donors and added high-resolution HLA genotyping. A separate validation cohort of 100 to 150 different subjects was used in addition to the 666-subject first cohort. HLA typing included class I and class II loci at four-digit resolution. Of the 300 to 500 genotyped donors, 65% to 90% were placed in the genetic ancestry cluster associated with self-reported Caucasian donors. The study used immunosequencing to profile the T cell repertoires of approximately 640 subjects and linked those repertoires to cytomegalovirus serostatus. To decide whether each TCR beta V gene segment behaved as functional or pseudogenic, an earlier analysis of 587 of the donors relied on high-throughput TCR beta sequencing. Alongside the repertoire data, information on donor age, sex, ethnicity and CMV serostatus was compiled. An early release that covered about 600 HLA-typed donors contained approximately 320 gigabases of sequencing data and 85 million to 100 million unique TCR sequences. The number of typed donors differed by locus: about 629-630 for A, B, C, DRB1 and DQB1; approximately 520 for DQA1; some 610 for DPA1; and some 430 for DPB1.

The protocol used for the library was the immunoSEQ multiplex PCR assay. For the multiplex PCR, a mixture combining 60 forward primers for TCR Vbeta segments and 13 reverse primers for TCR Jbeta segments was used. The CDR3 region of rearranged TCR beta genes was amplified from genomic DNA by a multiplex PCR assay. On the Illumina HiSeq System, the amplified TCR beta libraries were sequenced as 87-base-pair reads. Under the source paper's analysis protocol: A later analysis tallied some 79 million unique TCR beta chains across the 610 or so repertoires, and some 10 million of those chains were shared by two or more donors. Raw reads were error-corrected and collapsed into unique sequences by a nearest-neighbor algorithm in which closely related sequences were merged to remove PCR and sequencing errors. CDR3 sequences were aligned to IMGT reference sequences to assign V, D and J gene segments. Each retained sequence needed at least a six-nucleotide match to both a V gene segment and a J gene segment. A rearrangement counted as productive if the CDR3 had no stop codons and remained in frame with V and J, and every other rearrangement counted as non-productive. Following IMGT convention, CDR3 was defined as the stretch from the second conserved V-encoded cysteine to the conserved J-encoded phenylalanine. The earlier analysis of some 600 of the donors excluded sequences that lacked an unambiguous match to a single V gene segment. An earlier analysis of several hundred of the donors called V segments functional above 56.7% productive rearrangements and segregating when the between-donor standard deviation exceeded 5%. A statistical classification framework was built to diagnose cytomegalovirus status from the catalog of TCR beta chain sequences. A later analysis assigned V and J genes by comparing TCR nucleotide sequences with IMGT/GENE-DB human TR gene sequences. The TCRdist pipeline was used in a later analysis to assign CDR3 sequences and most-parsimonious VDJ recombination scenarios. In a later analysis, every TCR beta chain was defined by the combination of its CDR3 amino acid sequence and its V-gene family, and reads without a unique V-gene family were dropped. In a later analysis, fewer than 650 highly shared, low-generation-probability nucleotide sequences were removed to address suspected cross-contamination and a sequencing artifact. A later analysis calculated a clonal expansion index for each public chain from normalized within-repertoire ranks of inferred template counts. In a later analysis, generation probabilities were computed with a VDJ recombination model fitted to out-of-frame rearrangements, and the resulting probabilities were checked against IGoR. In a later analysis, TCR-TCR, TCR-HLA and TCR-CMV co-occurrence was scored with hypergeometric tests, and a repertoire-size bias correction was applied to TCR pairs. A later analysis estimated false discovery rates by permuting HLA or CMV assignments 20 times. In a later analysis, co-occurring TCRs were grouped using DBSCAN, and TCRdist sequence similarity was added for clustering within HLA-allele-positive subsets. Co-occurrence clustering excluded repertoires with fewer than 30,000 or more than 120,000 public chains, plus five with anomalous nucleotide sharing. Sourced from immuneACCESS, this table was stored by TCRdb with only in-frame sequences that have V and J called. A share of the clones is absent; for the studies checked, an unresolved V gene accounts for under half, and the remainder has no known explanation. The V and J calls and clone size come from that table; D and trimming were worked out from the DNA. The sample table records 150,000 to 200,000 clones; about four fifths of these occur just once. The ten largest clonotypes hold 1% of the sample.

In total, approximately 610 healthy bone marrow donors made up the cohort. At the time of sampling, all cohort members were nominally healthy, though unrecorded immune exposures were likely present. The donor was CMV seropositive and belonged to the group of over 250 seropositive cohort members. Each donor provided a peripheral blood sample, and peripheral blood mononuclear cells were used for TCR beta sequencing. Genomic DNA was extracted from the blood cell samples with the Qiagen DNeasy Blood Extraction Kit. Here is what the overall study found, with its caveats: In vitro tests confirmed that a few of the cytomegalovirus-associated TCR beta chains recognize cytomegalovirus antigens. In a later analysis, HLA-associated TCR beta chains were found to be more clonally expanded and to have lower generation probabilities than equally common non-associated chains. V-gene and J-gene trimming of TCR beta chains was associated with a missense DCLRE1C variant in a later genetic analysis, and the association was replicated in an independent cohort. A further reported finding was that TCR beta sequences accurately predicted the HLA-A and HLA-B alleles for most subjects in the first cohort. At a false discovery rate of 0.05, a later analysis linked about 17,000 TCR beta sequences to specific HLA alleles. A group of highly shared sequence variants was considered likely to be a technical artifact of the sequencing pipeline. Most TCR sequences were seen in very few donors, while some public TCRs were found in many individuals. In a later analysis, most CMV-associated TCR beta chains were found to appear HLA-restricted, with HLA associations seemingly driven largely by CMV exposure. In this cohort, only TCR beta chains were sequenced, and detectable features were limited by the absence of alpha or paired-chain data. Immune exposure information for the cohort was limited to CMV serostatus. In a later analysis, several top co-occurrence clusters were reported to appear linked to parvovirus B19, influenza, CMV and Epstein-Barr virus. Correlated functional status among segregating V segments might be attributable to linkage disequilibrium, but an unknown experimental factor could not be ruled out. In an earlier analysis of over 550 of the donors, most TCR beta V segments were observed in productive rearrangements about 87% or about 30% of the time, broadly matching IMGT annotations. The earlier analysis of about 600 of the donors excluded roughly 17 rarely observed V segments, including chromosome 9 orphons, because counts were too low. Some IMGT-functional V segments, including TRBV6-2 and TRBV6-3, could not be told apart with the 87-base-pair reads, so those segments were excluded. The classifier was reported to diagnose cytomegalovirus status with high specificity and sensitivity in both the original and validation cohorts. When HLA alleles, especially DR and DQ, strongly co-occurred, attributing TCR associations to individual alleles was difficult. In a later analysis, TCR association rates were found to vary across HLA loci, with the most associated TCRs seen for DRB1 alleles and the fewest for HLA-C alleles. The authors suggested that the approach could potentially be extended to other disease states and immunological phenotypes. The study listed approximately 160 TCR beta chains as associated with cytomegalovirus. In a later genetic analysis, fewer N-insertions in productive TCRs were reported among donors in an Asian-associated ancestry cluster than the approximately 670-donor mean. Because HLA typing was unavailable for some donors at each locus, only the typed subset was used in association tests. Sequencing depth was assumed to be roughly uniform across donors in the presence/absence analyses, though that assumption may not hold.

Notes on this clone: There is no known antigen for this receptor. The sample holds no much larger clone one base away, and base qualities are not on file. The sample contains more than one DNA sequence encoding this CDR3.

V ends up 3 bases short and J 4 bases short, with an unmatched junction base count of 2. Including the terminal cysteine and phenylalanine, the CDR3 comprises 14 residues. Only the CDR3 portion is preserved as DNA: 42 bases, with reading frame beginning at the first base. CDR1 KGHSH and CDR2 LQKENI are derived from the germline V gene. This TCR was recovered from a woman aged 45 to 65 in good health and CMV-seropositive. The sequenced sample consisted of PBMCs. Recombination linked TRBV18 to TRBJ1-5; 8 junctional bases match TRBD1. CDR3 reads: CASSPGTGNQPQHF. The nucleotide sequence reads as follows: TGTGCCAGCTCACCCGGGACAGGAAATCAGCCCCAGCATTTT.